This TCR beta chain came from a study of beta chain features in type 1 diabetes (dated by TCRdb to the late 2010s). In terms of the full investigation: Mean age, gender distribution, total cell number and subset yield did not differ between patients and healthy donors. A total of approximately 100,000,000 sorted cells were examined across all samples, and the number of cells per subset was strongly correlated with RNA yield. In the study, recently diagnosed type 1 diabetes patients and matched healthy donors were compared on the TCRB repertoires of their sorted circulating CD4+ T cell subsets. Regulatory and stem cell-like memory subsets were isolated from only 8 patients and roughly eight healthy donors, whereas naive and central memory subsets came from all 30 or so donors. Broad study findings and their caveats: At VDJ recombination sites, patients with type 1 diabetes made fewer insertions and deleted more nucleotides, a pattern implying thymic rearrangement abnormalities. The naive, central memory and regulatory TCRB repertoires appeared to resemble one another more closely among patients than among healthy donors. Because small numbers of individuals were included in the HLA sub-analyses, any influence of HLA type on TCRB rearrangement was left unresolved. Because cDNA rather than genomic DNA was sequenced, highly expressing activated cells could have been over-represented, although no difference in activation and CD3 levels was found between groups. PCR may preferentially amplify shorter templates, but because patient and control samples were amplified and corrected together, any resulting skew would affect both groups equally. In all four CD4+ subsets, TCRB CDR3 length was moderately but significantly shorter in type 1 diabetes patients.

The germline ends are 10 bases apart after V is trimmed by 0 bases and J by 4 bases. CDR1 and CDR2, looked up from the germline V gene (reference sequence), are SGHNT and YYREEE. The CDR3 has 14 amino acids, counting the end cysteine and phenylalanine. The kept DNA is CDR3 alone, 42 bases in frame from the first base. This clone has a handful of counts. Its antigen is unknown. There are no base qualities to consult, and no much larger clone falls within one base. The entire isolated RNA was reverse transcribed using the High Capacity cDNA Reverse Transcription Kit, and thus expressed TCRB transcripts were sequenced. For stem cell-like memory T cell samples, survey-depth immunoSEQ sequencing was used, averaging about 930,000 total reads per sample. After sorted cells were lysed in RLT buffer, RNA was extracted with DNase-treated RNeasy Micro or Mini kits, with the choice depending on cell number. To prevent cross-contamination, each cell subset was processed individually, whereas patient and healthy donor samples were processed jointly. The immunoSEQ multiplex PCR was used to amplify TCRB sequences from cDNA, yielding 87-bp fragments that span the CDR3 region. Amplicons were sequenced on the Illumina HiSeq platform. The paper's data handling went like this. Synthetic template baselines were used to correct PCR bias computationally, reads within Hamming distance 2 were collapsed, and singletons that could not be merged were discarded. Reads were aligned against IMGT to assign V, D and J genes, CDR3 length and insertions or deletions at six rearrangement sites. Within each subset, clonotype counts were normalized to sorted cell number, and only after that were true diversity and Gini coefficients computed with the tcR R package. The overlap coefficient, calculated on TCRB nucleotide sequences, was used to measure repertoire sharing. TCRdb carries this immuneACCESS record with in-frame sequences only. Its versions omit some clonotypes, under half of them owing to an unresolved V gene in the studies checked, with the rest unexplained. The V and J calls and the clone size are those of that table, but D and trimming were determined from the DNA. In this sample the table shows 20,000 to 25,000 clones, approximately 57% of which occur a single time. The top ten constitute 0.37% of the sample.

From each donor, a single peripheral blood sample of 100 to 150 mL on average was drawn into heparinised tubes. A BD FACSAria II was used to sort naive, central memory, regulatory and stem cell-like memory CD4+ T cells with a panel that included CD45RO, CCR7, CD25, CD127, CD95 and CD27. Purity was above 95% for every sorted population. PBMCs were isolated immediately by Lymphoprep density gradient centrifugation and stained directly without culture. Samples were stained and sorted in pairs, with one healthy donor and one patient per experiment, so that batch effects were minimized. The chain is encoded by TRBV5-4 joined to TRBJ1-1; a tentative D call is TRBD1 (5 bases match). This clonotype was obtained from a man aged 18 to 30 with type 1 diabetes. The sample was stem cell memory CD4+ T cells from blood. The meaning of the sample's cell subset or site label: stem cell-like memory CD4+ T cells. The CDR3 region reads CASSLDRSSTEAFF. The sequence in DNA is TGTGCCAGCAGCTTGGACAGGTCGAGCACTGAAGCTTTCTTT.